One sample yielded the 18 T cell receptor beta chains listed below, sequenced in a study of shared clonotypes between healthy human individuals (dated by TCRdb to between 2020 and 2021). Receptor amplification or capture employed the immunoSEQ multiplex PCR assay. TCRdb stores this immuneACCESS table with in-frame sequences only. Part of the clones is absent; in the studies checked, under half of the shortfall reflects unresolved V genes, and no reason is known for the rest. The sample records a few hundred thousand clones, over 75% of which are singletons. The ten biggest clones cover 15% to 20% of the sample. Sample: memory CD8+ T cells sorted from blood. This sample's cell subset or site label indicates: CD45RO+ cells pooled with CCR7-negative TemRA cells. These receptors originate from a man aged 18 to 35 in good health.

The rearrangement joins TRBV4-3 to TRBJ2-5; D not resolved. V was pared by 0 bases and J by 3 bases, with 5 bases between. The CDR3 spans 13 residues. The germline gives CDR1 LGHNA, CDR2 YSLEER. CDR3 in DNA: TGCGCCAGCAGCCAAGACTATGAAGAGACCCAGTACTTC. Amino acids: CASSQDYEETQYF.

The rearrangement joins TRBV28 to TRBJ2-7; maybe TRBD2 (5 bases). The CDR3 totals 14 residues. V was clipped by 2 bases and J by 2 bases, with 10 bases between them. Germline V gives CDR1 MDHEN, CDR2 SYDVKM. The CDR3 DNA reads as TGTGCCAGCAGTTTAGGAGGACTTACCTACGAGCAGTACTTC. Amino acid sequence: CASSLGGLTYEQYF.

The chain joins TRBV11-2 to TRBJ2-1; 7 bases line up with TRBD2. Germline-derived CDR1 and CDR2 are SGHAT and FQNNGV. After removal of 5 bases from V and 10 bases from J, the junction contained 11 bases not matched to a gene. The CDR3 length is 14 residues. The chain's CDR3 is CASSRGASGREQFF. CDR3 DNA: TGTGCCAGCAGCCGCGGGGCTAGCGGACGAGAGCAGTTCTTC.

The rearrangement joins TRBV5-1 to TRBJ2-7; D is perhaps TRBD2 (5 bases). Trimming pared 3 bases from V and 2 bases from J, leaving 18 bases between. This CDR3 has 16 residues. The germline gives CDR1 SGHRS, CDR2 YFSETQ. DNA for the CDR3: TGCGCCAGCAGCTACAACTTACACGGGGTGGCCTACGAGCAGTACTTC. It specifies CASSYNLHGVAYEQYF.

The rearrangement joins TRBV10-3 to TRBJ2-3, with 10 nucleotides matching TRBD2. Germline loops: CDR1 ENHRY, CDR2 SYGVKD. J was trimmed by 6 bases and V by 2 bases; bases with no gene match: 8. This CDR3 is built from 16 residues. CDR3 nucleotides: TGTGCCATCAGTGAGGTCGCTAGCGGGAGTATGGATACGCAGTATTTT. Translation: CAISEVASGSMDTQYF.

CDR3: CASSQDLSNYGYTF. The DNA for the CDR3 is TGCGCCAGCAGCCAAGATCTATCAAACTATGGCTACACCTTC. J is TRBJ1-2 and V is TRBV4-1; no clear D gene. V was cut by 0 bases and J by 2 bases, with 7 bases left in between. The CDR3 length is 14 residues. From germline, CDR1 is MGHRA and CDR2 YSYEKL.

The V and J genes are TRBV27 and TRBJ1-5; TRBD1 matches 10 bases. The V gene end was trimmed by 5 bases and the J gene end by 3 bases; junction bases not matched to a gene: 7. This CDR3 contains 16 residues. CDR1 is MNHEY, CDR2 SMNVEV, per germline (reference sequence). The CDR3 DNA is TGTGCCAGCAGTCCGACAGGGGGCCGTCCCAATCAGCCCCAGCATTTT. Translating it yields CASSPTGGRPNQPQHF.

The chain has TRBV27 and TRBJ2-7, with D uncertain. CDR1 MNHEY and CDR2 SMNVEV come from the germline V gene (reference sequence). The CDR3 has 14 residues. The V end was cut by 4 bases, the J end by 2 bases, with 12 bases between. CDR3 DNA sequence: TGTGCCAGCAGTTCCCGTTGGCTACCCTACGAGCAGTACTTC. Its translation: CASSSRWLPYEQYF.

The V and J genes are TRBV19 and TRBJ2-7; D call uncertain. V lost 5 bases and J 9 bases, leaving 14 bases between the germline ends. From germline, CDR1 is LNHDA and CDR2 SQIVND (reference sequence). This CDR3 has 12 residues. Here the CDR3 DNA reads TGTGCCAGTAGTCCAAACCTCGTGGTGCAGTACTTC. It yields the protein CASSPNLVVQYF.

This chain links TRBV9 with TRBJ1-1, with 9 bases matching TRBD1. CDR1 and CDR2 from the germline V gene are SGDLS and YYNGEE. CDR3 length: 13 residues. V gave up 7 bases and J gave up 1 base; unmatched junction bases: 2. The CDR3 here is CASGTGTNTEAFF. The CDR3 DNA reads TGTGCCAGCGGGACAGGGACGAACACTGAAGCTTTCTTT.

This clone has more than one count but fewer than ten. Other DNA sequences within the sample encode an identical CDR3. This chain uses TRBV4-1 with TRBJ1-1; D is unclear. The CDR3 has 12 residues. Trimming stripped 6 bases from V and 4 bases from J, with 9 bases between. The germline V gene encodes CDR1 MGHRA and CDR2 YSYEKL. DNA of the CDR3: TGCGCCAGCAGATCCGGAGGCACTGAAGCTTTCTTT. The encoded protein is CASRSGGTEAFF.

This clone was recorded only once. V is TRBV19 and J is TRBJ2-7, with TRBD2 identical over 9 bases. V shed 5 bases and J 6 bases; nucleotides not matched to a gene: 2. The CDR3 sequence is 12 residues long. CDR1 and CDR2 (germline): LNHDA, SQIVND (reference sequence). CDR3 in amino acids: CASSFSGSEQYF. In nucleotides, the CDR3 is TGTGCCAGTAGTTTTAGCGGGAGCGAGCAGTACTTC.

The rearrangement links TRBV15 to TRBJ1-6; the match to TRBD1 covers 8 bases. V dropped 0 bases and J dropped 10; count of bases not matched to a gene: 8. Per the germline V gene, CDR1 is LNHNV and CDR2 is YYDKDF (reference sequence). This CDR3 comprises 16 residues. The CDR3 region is CATSRDLDRALSPLHF. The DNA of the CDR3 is TGTGCCACCAGCAGAGATCTGGACAGGGCCCTCTCACCCCTCCACTTT. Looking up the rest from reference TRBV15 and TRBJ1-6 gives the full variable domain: DAMVIQNPRYQVTQFGKPVTLSCSQTLNHNVMYWYQQKSSQAPKLLFHYYDKDFNNEADTPDNFQSRRPNTSFCFLDIRSPGLGDTAMYLCATSRDLDRALSPLHFGNGTRLTVT.

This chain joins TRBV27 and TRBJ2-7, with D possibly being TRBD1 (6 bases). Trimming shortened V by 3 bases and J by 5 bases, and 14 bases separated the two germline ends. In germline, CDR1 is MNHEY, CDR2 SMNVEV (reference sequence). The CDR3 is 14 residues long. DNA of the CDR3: TGTGCCAGCAGTTTTTTACAGGGTTCCCACGAGCAGTACTTC. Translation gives CASSFLQGSHEQYF.

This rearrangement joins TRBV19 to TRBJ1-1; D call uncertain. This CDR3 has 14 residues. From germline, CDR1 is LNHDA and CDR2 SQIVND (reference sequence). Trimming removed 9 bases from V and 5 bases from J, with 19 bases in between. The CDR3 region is CASDDRTVETEAFF. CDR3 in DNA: TGTGCCAGCGATGACCGGACTGTTGAAACTGAAGCTTTCTTT.

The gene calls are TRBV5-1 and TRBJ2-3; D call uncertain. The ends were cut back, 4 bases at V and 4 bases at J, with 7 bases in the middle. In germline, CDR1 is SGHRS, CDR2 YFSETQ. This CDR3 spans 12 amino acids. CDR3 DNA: TGCGCCAGCAGCCTTCAACCAGATACGCAGTATTTT. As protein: CASSLQPDTQYF.

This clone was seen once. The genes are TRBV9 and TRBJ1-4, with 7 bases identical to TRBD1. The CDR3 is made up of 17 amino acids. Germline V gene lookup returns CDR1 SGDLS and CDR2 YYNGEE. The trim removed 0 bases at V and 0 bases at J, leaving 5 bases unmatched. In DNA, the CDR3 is TGTGCCAGCAGCGTAGACAGGACAGGAGCAACTAATGAAAAACTGTTTTTT. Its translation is CASSVDRTGATNEKLFF.

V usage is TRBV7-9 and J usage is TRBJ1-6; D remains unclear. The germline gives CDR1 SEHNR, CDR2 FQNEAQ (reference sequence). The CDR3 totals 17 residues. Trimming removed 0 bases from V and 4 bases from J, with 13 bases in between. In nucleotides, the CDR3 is TGTGCCAGCAGCTTAGCGCTAAGGACCCCTTATAATTCACCCCTCCACTTT. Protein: CASSLALRTPYNSPLHF.